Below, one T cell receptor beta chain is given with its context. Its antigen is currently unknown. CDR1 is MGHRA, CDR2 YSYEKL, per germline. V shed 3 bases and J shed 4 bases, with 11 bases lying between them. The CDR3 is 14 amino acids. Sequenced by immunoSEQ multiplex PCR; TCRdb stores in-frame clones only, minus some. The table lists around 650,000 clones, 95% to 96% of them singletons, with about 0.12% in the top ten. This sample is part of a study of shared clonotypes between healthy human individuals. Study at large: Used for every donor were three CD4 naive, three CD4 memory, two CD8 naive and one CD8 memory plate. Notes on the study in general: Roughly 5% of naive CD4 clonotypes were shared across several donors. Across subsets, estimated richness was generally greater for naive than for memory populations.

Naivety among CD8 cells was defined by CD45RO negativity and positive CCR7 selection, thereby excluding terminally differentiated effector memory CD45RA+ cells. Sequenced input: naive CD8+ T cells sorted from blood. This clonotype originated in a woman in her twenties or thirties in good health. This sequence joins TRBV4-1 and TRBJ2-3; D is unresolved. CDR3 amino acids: CASSQYPESDTQYF. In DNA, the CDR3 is TGCGCCAGCAGCCAGTATCCTGAGTCAGATACGCAGTATTTT.